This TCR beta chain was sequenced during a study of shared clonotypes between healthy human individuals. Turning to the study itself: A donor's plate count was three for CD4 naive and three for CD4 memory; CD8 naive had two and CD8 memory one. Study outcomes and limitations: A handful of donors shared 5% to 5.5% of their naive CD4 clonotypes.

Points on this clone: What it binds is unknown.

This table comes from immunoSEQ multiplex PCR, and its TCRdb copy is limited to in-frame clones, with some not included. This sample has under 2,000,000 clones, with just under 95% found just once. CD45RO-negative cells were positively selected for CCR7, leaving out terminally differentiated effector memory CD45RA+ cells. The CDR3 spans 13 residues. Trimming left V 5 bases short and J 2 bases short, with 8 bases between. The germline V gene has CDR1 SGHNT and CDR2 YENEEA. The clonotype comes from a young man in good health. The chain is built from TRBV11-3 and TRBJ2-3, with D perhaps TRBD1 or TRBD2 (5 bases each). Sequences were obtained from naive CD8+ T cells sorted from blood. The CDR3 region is CASSAGTTDTQYF. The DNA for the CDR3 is TGTGCCAGCAGCGCCGGGACCACAGATACGCAGTATTTT.